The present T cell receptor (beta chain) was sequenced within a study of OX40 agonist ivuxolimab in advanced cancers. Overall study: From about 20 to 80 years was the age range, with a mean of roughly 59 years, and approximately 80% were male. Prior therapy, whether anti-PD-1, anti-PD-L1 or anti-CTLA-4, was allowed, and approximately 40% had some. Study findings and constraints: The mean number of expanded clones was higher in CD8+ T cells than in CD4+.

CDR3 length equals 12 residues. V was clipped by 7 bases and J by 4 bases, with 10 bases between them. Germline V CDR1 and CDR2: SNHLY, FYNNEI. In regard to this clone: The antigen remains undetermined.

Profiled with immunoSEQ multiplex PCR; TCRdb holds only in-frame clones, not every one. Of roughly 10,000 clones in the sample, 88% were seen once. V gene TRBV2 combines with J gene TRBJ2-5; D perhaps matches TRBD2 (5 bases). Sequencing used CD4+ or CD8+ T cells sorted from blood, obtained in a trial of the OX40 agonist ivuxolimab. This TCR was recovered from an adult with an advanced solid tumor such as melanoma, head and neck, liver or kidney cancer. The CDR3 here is CASTEGSETQYF. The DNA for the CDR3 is TGTGCCAGCACCGAGGGTTCAGAGACCCAGTACTTC. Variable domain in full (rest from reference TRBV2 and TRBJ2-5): EPEVTQTPSHQVTQMGQEVILRCVPISNHLYFYWYRQILGQKVEFLVSFYNNEISEKSEIFDDQFSVERPDGSNFTLKIRSTKLEDSAMYFCASTEGSETQYFGPGTRLLVL.